The text below deals with one T cell receptor (beta chain). There is no known antigen for this receptor. Base qualities are not recorded, but no much larger clone differs from it by a single base. Other DNA sequences of this sample code for an identical CDR3. This sample was taken from a study of beta chain features in type 1 diabetes (dated by TCRdb to between 2018 and 2020). For context, the study as a whole: Patients and healthy donors did not differ in mean age, gender distribution, total cell number or subset yield. Whereas all 28 donors provided naive and central memory subsets, regulatory and stem cell-like memory subsets were isolated from just 8 patients and about 8 healthy donors. A total of some 100,000,000 sorted cells were examined across all samples, and a strong correlation was observed between cell number per subset and RNA yield. The study compared the TCRB repertoires of sorted circulating CD4+ T cell subsets in recently diagnosed type 1 diabetes patients with those in matched healthy donors. Beyond this particular receptor, the publication reports: PCR might favor shorter templates, but patient and control samples were amplified and corrected together, so any skew would affect both groups equally. Naive, central memory and regulatory TCRB repertoires appeared more similar among patients than among healthy donors. Because cDNA rather than genomic DNA was sequenced, highly expressing activated cells could have been over-represented, although no difference in activation and CD3 levels was found between groups. Type 1 diabetes patients showed a moderate but significant shortening of TCRB CDR3 length in all four CD4+ subsets. Only small numbers of individuals were included in the HLA sub-analyses, which left unresolved whether HLA type had any influence on TCRB rearrangement. At VDJ recombination sites, type 1 diabetes patients had fewer insertions and more deleted nucleotides, which implies abnormalities in thymic rearrangement.

From each donor, a single peripheral blood sample of 95 to 150 mL on average was drawn into heparinised tubes. Using a panel that included CD45RO, CCR7, CD25, CD127, CD95 and CD27, naive, central memory, regulatory and stem cell-like memory CD4+ T cells were sorted on a BD FACSAria II. All sorted populations exceeded 95% purity. PBMCs were isolated right away by Lymphoprep density gradient centrifugation and were stained directly, without culture. So that batch effects would be minimized, each experiment stained and sorted samples in pairs, pairing one healthy donor with one patient. The trim is 1 base for V and 0 bases for J, with a gap of 6 bases between the germline ends. Spanning cysteine to phenylalanine, the CDR3 consists of 14 amino acids. Just the 42-base CDR3 DNA is kept, in frame starting at base 1. The germline V gene specifies KGHSH as CDR1 and LQKENI as CDR2. The entire amount of isolated RNA was reverse transcribed using the High Capacity cDNA Reverse Transcription Kit, so the sequenced TCRB transcripts were expressed ones. Deep immunoSEQ sequencing was applied to naive, central memory and regulatory T cell samples, giving an average of roughly 3.5 million total reads per sample. Sorted cells were lysed in RLT buffer, and RNA was extracted using DNase-treated RNeasy Micro or Mini kits according to cell number. Each cell subset was processed separately to prevent cross-contamination, with patient and healthy donor samples processed together. TCRB sequences were amplified from cDNA with the immunoSEQ multiplex PCR, producing 87-bp fragments spanning the CDR3 region. Sequencing of the amplicons was done on the Illumina HiSeq platform. Per the original workflow: Synthetic template baselines were used to correct PCR bias computationally, reads within Hamming distance 2 were collapsed, and singletons that could not be merged were discarded. Reads were aligned to IMGT to assign V, D and J genes, CDR3 length, and insertions or deletions at six rearrangement sites. Within each subset, clonotype counts were normalized to sorted cell number, after which true diversity and Gini coefficients were computed with the tcR R package. The overlap coefficient, calculated on TCRB nucleotide sequences, was used to quantify repertoire sharing. Out-of-frame TCRB sequences from naive cells were analyzed to stand in for the pre-selection repertoire. Held by TCRdb, this immuneACCESS table contains in-frame sequences only and omits some clones. Under half of the omission traces to an unresolved V gene where checked; the cause of the rest is unknown. D and trimming were read from the DNA, whereas the V and J calls and clone size are those reported in that table. The sample contains 680,000 or so clones, around a sixth of them found a single time. The ten top clones hold about 0.086% of the sample.

The source material was naive CD4+ T cells from blood. In the paper's terms, the cell subset or site label means: true naive CD4+ T cells. This TCR was sampled from a man between 18 and 35 years old in good health. The chain is assembled from TRBV18 and TRBJ1-1; there is no confident call for the D gene. The nucleotide sequence reads TGTGCCAGCTCACCACGGGAGCTGAACACTGAAGCTTTCTTT. This gives the protein CASSPRELNTEAFF.